Each of the 6 T cell receptor beta chains below was sequenced from the same sample in a study of blood T cell repertoires in COVID-19. The data were produced by immunoSEQ multiplex PCR, yet TCRdb's version contains in-frame clones alone and is incomplete. The profile shows 150,000 to 200,000 clones, around 85% of them singletons. Sample: peripheral blood. Receptors originate from a human donor with active or convalescent COVID-19. The donor label of this sample is uncertain.

The V call is TRBV30, the J call TRBJ2-3; 7 nucleotides line up with TRBD1. V gave up 2 bases and J gave up 2 bases; unmatched junction bases: 4. The CDR3 covers 14 residues. CDR1 and CDR2 (germline): GTSNPN, SVGIG (reference sequence). The CDR3 nucleotides read TGTGCCTGGAGTTTGACAGGGCTCACAGATACGCAGTATTTT. It encodes CAWSLTGLTDTQYF.

This clone is a singleton in its sample. V is TRBV4-2 and J is TRBJ2-3; TRBD2 matches at 7 bases. V dropped 1 base and J dropped 0; count of bases not matched to a gene: 4. CDR3 length equals 16 residues. CDR1 LGHNA and CDR2 YNFKEQ come from the germline V gene. CDR3 protein: CASSQVSGPSTDTQYF. In DNA form, the CDR3 reads TGTGCCAGCAGCCAAGTTAGCGGGCCGAGCACAGATACGCAGTATTTT.

The chain recombines TRBV3-1 (or the pseudogene TRBV3-2) with TRBJ2-7; 8 positions match TRBD2. The CDR3 sequence is 19 residues long. The ends lost 4 bases at V and 4 bases at J; junction bases unmatched: 21. CDR1 is LGHDT, CDR2 YNNKEL, per germline (reference sequence). For the CDR3, the DNA is TGTGCCAGCAGCCCTAACCCCGATAGCGGGGTTCGGGGACTTTACGAGCAGTACTTC. This encodes CASSPNPDSGVRGLYEQYF.

CDR3 sequence reads: CASSPGGSTEAFF. The DNA for the CDR3 is TGTGCCAGCAGCCCGGGAGGGAGCACTGAAGCTTTCTTT. This rearrangement joins TRBV5-4 to TRBJ1-1; D is ambiguous. V shed 4 bases and J shed 4 bases, with 11 bases lying between them. The germline V gene has CDR1 SGHNT and CDR2 YYREEE (reference sequence). The CDR3 is 13 amino acids.

The chain recombines TRBV3-1 (or the pseudogene TRBV3-2) with TRBJ1-4; 7 positions match TRBD1. With V trimmed by 3 bases and J by 8 bases, 9 bases remained unmatched. The CDR3 is 15 amino acids. Germline V gene lookup returns CDR1 LGHDT and CDR2 YNNKEL (reference sequence). CDR3 loop: CASSHSGTAVEKLFF. In DNA form, the CDR3 reads TGTGCCAGCAGCCACTCCGGGACAGCGGTAGAAAAACTGTTTTTT.

This chain links TRBV2 with TRBJ2-5; D perhaps matches TRBD2 (5 bases). The V and J ends lost 5 bases and 7 bases respectively, with 14 bases between them. This CDR3 comprises 13 residues. Germline V gene sequence: CDR1 SNHLY, CDR2 FYNNEI. For the CDR3, the DNA is TGTGCCAGCAGTCAGGACGGGGTCGGGACCCAGTACTTC. Translating it yields CASSQDGVGTQYF.